This paragraph covers one TCR beta chain sequence. Its specificity is unknown. This specimen comes from a study of graft-versus-host responses after intestinal transplantation. Across the whole study: Recipients across the board were started on anti-thymocyte globulin induction, then kept on tacrolimus and steroids for around three years. Findings and caveats of the study: Maximum circulating GvH clone levels tracked with early post-transplant HvG decreases. When patients had graft-donor T cell macrochimerism, their allografts held high graft-versus-host to host-versus-graft clonal ratios.

Sequencing was performed with immunoSEQ multiplex PCR; in TCRdb, only in-frame clones are kept and a portion is missing. The table records 50,000 or so clones, roughly 89% of them present only once. The sequencing used PBMCs, collected approximately 120 days after intestinal transplantation. This TCR came from a human patient who received an intestinal transplant, so some T cells may come from the graft donor.

The CDR3 sequence: CASSFNPGQGGTGANVLTF. The DNA for the CDR3 is TGTGCCAGCAGCTTCAACCCGGGACAGGGGGGCACTGGGGCCAACGTCCTGACTTTC. V usage is TRBV7-9 and J usage is TRBJ2-6, with TRBD1 matching over 11 bases. Trimming at V came to 3 bases and at J to 2 bases, leaving 9 bases not matched to a gene. Germline V gives CDR1 SEHNR, CDR2 FQNEAQ (reference sequence). The CDR3 runs 19 residues.